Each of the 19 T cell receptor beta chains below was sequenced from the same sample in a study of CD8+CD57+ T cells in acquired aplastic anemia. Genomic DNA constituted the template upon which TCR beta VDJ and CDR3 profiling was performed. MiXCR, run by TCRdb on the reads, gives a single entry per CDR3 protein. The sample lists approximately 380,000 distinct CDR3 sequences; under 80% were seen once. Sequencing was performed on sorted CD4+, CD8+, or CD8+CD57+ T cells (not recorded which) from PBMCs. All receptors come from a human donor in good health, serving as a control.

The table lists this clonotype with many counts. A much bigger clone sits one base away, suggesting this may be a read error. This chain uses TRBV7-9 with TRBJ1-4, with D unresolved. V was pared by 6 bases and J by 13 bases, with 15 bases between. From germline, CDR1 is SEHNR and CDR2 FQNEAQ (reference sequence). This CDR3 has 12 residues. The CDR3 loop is CASRSGEGRLFF. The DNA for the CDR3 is TGTGCCAGCAGAAGTGGGGAGGGAAGACTGTTTTTT.

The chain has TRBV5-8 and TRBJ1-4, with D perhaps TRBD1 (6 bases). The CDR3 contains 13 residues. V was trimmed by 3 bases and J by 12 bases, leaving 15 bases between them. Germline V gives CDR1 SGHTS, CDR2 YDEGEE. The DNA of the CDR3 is TGTGCCAGCAGCTCGGACAGTACGTTGGAACTGTTTTTT. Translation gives CASSSDSTLELFF.

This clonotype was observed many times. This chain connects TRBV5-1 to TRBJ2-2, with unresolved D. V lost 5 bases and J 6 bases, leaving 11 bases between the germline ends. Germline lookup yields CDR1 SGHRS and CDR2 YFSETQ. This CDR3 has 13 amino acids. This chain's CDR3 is CASRGSVPGELFF. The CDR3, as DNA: TGCGCCAGCAGGGGCTCGGTCCCCGGGGAGCTGTTTTTT.

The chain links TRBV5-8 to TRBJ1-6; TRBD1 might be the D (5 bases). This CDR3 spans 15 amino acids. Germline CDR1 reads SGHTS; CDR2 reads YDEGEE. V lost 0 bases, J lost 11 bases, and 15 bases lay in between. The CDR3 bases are TGTGCCAGCAGCTTGGACGGAAGGGGAGCGGCACCCCTCCACTTT. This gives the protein CASSLDGRGAAPLHF.

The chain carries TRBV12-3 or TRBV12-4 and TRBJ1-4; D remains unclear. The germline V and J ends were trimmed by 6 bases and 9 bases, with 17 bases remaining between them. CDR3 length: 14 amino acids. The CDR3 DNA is TGTGCCAGCAGCAGAGAGTGGACGTTGAAAAAACTGTTTTTT. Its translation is CASSREWTLKKLFF.

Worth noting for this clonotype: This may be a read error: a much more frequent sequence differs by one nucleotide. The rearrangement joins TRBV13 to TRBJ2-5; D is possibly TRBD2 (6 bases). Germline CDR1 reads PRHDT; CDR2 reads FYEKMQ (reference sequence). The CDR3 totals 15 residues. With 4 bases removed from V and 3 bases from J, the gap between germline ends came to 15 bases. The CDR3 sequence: CASSYRTGGKETQYF. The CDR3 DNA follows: TGTGCCAGCAGCTACCGGACTGGCGGGAAAGAGACCCAGTACTTC.

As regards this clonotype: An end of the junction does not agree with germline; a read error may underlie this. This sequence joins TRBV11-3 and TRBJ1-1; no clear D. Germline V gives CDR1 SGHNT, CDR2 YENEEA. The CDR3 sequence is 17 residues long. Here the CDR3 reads CASSIGPGVSVVTEAFF. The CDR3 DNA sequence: TGTGCCAGCAGCATCGGGCCTGGGGTGTCCGTAGTCACTGAGGCTTTCTTT.

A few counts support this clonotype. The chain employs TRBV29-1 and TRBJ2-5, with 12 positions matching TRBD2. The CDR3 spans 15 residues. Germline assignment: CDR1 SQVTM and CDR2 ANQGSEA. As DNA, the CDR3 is TGCAGTGCTAGTCCCCCTAGCGGGGGGGCGGAGACCCAGTACTTC. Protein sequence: CSASPPSGGAETQYF.

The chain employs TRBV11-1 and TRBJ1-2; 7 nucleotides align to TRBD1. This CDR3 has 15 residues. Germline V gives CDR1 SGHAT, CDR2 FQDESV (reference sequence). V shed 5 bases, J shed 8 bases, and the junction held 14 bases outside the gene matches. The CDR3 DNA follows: TGTGCCAGCAGCACCGTCCGATTAGGGGGCATCGGCTACACCTTC. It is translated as CASSTVRLGGIGYTF.

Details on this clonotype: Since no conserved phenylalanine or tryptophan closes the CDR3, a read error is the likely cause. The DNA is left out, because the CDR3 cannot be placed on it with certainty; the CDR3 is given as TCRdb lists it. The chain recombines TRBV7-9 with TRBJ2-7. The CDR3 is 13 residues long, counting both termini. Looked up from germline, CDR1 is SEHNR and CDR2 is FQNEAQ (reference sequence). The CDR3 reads CASSEATNSYEHY.

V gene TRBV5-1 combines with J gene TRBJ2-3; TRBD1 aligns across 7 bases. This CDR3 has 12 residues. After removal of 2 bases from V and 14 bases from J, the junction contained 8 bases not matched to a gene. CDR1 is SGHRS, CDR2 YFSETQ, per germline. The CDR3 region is CASSLGRGNTYF. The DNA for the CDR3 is TGCGCCAGCAGCTTAGGCAGGGGGAACACGTATTTT.

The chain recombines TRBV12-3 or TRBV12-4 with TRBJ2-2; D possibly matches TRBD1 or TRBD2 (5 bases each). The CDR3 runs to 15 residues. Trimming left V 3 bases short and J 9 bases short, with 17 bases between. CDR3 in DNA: TGTGCCAGCAGTTTCACCGGGACGGCGACCTGGGAGCTGTTTTTT. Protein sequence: CASSFTGTATWELFF.

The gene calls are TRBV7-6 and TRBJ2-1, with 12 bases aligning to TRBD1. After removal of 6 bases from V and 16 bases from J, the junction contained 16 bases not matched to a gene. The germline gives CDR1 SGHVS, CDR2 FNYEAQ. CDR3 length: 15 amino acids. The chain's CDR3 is CASSAGTGGYEQYFF. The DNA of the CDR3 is TGTGCCAGCAGTGCCGGGACAGGGGGCTACGAGCAGTACTTCTTC.

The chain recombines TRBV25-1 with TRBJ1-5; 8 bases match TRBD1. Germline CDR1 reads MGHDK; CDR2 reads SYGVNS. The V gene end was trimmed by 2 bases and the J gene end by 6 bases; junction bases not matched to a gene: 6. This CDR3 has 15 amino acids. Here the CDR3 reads CASSEPGQGSQPQHF. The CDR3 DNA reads TGTGCCAGCAGTGAACCCGGACAGGGAAGTCAGCCCCAGCATTTT. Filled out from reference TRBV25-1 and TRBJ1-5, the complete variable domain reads EADIYQTPRYLVIGTGKKITLECSQTMGHDKMYWYQQDPGMELHLIHYSYGVNSTEKGDLSSESTVSRIRTEHFPLTLESARPSHTSQYLCASSEPGQGSQPQHFGDGTRLSIL.

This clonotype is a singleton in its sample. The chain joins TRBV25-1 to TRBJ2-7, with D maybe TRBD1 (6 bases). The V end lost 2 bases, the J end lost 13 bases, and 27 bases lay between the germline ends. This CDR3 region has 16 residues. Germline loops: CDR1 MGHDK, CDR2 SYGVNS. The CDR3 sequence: CASSEGGSTGHSEPYF. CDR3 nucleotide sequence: TGTGCCAGCAGTGAAGGGGGATCTACGGGACACTCCGAGCCTTACTTC.

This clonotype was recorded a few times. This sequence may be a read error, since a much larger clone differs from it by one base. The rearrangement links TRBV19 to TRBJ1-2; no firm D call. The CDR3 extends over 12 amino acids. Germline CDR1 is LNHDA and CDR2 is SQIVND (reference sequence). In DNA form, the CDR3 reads TGTGCCGGTAGTACCGGTTCCTATGGCTACACCTTC. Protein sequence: CAGSTGSYGYTF.

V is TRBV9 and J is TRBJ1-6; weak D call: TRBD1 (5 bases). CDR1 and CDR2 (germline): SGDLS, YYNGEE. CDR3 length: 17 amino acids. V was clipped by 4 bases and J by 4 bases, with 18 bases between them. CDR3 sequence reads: CASSQTGDYIYNSPLHF. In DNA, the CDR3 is TGTGCCAGCAGCCAAACAGGCGATTACATTTATAATTCACCCCTCCACTTT.

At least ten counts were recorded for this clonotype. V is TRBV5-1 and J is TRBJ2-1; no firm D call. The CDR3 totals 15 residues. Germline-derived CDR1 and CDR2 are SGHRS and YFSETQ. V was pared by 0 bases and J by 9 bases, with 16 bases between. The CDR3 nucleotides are TGCGCCAGCAGCTTGGCCGGAAGGTCCGATGGTGAGCAGTTCTTC. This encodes CASSLAGRSDGEQFF.

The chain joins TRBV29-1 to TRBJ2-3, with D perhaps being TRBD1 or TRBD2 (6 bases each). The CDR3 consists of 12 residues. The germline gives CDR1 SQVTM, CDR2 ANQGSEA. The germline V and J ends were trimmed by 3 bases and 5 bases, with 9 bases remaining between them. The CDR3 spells CSVDEGGDTQYF. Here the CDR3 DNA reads TGCAGCGTTGATGAGGGGGGAGATACGCAGTATTTT.